This T cell receptor beta chain was found in a study of T cells in Graves' hyperthyroidism and ophthalmopathy. Study-wide results and caveats: Clonotypes that were expanded in thyroid above 0.001 mostly appeared in blood too.

Clinicians diagnosed patients from clinical symptoms, serum thyroxine and TRAb, thyroid ultrasound and orbital computed tomography. The PBMCs were taken from approximately 9.7 ml of fresh peripheral blood. A remark on this clonotype: Its target is unknown.

CDR3 length: 15 amino acids. Looked up from germline, CDR1 is LNHNV and CDR2 is YYDKDF (reference sequence). V was pared by 5 bases and J by 3 bases, with 7 bases of the junction left unmatched. Template material for amplifying TCR beta CDR3 regions consisted of RNA transcripts. A first-round RT-PCR of the TCR CDR3 used the HTBI primer set. TCRdb used MiXCR to reprocess the multiplex PCR reads, holding one entry per CDR3 protein. Of 500,000 to 550,000 distinct CDR3 sequences in the sample, less than 25% were seen once. This chain uses TRBV15 with TRBJ1-2, with 9 bases aligning to TRBD1. The receptor was isolated from a young man with Graves' hyperthyroidism. Sequencing used blood. The CDR3 DNA sequence: TGTGCCACCAGCGACGCCGGGACAGGGTACTATGGCTACACCTTC. This translates into CATSDAGTGYYGYTF.